This T cell receptor (beta chain) derives from a study of identical twins. Findings and limits, study-wide: For monozygotic twins, models underestimated out-of-frame TCR alpha sharing.

In TCRdb, the 5' RACE reads were re-called with MiXCR into one record per CDR3 protein. The data hold approximately 230,000 distinct CDR3 sequences, with about 6.7% observed a single time. As concerns this clonotype: Its antigen is currently unknown.

The sample was also reused in another study, on T cells expressing NK-cell markers.

Sequences were obtained from CD8+ T cells sorted from blood. The receptor's source is a woman aged 18-29 years in good health.

The CDR3 region has the DNA TGTGCCAGCAGTTACTCGACTACGGGCGAGCAGTACTTC. Its protein is CASSYSTTGEQYF. The chain employs TRBV6-2 or TRBV6-3 and TRBJ2-7; maybe TRBD2 (5 bases). Germline lookup yields CDR1 MNHEY and CDR2 SVGEGT. The CDR3 has 13 residues. V was trimmed by 0 bases and J by 6 bases, leaving 9 bases between them.